This T cell receptor (beta chain) was recorded in a study of human T cells and chemical hapten exposure. Background on the study: Alopecia areata, totalis or universalis was found in mostly female patients.

Notes on the study in general: Expanded TCRs produced significantly more large CDR3 similarity clusters than controls did.

Many counts were recorded for this clonotype. Its antigen remains unidentified. Indicated time point: patch test 2, 6 weeks after DPC sensitization. The treatment denotes: therapeutic diphenylcyclopropenone sensitization with weekly scalp DPC. TCRdb used MiXCR to reprocess the RACE reads, holding one entry per CDR3 protein. The sample lists fewer than 100,000 distinct CDR3 sequences, 11% occurring once. Looked up from germline, CDR1 is SEHNR and CDR2 is FQNEAQ (reference sequence). V shed 5 bases and J 7 bases; nucleotides not matched to a gene: 12. The CDR3 spans 15 residues. This chain uses TRBV7-9 with TRBJ2-7; TRBD1 agrees at 9 bases. This sequence originates from a man younger than 30 with alopecia areata. Some clones in this sample may be carry-over from other donors' samples. Sequencing used whole blood, obtained in connection with sensitization to the hapten diphenylcyclopropenone (DPC). The CDR3 here is CASSGRAGTGLEQYF. In nucleotides, the CDR3 is TGTGCCAGCAGCGGAAGAGCCGGGACAGGGTTAGAGCAGTACTTC. Complete variable domain (other parts from reference TRBV7-9 and TRBJ2-7): DTGVSQNPRHKITKRGQNVTFRCDPISEHNRLYWYRQTLGQGPEFLTYFQNEAQLEKSRLLSDRFSAERPKGSFSTLEIQRTEQGDSAMYLCASSGRAGTGLEQYFGPGTRLTVT.